The T cell receptor beta chain described here comes from a study of shared clonotypes between healthy human individuals. Across the study: Used for every donor were three CD4 naive, three CD4 memory, two CD8 naive and one CD8 memory plate.

The repertoire was sequenced with immunoSEQ multiplex PCR; TCRdb's copy has only in-frame clones and lacks some. Of about 820,000 clones detected, around 93% appear once; the ten largest clones hold less than 25%. CD45RO-negative CD8 cells positively selected for CCR7 made up the naive population, which excluded terminally differentiated effector memory CD45RA+ cells. Caucasian adults residing in Nashville, Tennessee made up all the donors. As for this clone: Its matching antigen is unknown.

Study-wide points: The represented genetic and exposure-history diversity was limited by the small number of donors.

The TCR was taken from a man younger than 45 in good health. Sequenced material: naive CD8+ T cells sorted from blood.

CDR3 in DNA: TGTGCCACCACCGGGGACACTAGCTACGAGCAGTACTTC. It yields the protein CATTGDTSYEQYF. The J gene is TRBJ2-7, the V gene TRBV27, with D possibly being TRBD1 (6 bases). The V and J ends lost 10 bases and 3 bases respectively, with 16 bases between them. CDR3 size: 13 residues. Germline V CDR1 and CDR2: MNHEY, SMNVEV (reference sequence).